This TCR beta chain was sequenced for a study of naive and memory T cell subsets. With respect to this clonotype: As yet, its antigen is unknown.

Cells stained for CD3, CD4, CD8, CD45RA, CD27 and viability were sorted into four CD45RA/CD27 subsets. The beta constant-region primer was an equimolar mix of two oligonucleotides covering TRBC1 and TRBC2. Four rounds of PCR amplified the ligated cDNA using nested alpha and beta constant-region primers plus SP2. TCRdb re-called the UMI-ligation and nested PCR reads through MiXCR, storing one row per CDR3 protein. The table shows 120,000 to 150,000 distinct CDR3 sequences, with over 20% occurring only once. Trimming took off 2 bases at V and 5 bases at J, with 13 bases between the two ends. This CDR3 is built from 14 residues. Germline-derived CDR1 and CDR2 are SGHRS and YFSETQ. Study-wide results and limits: Especially in CD8 cells, naive repertoires contained a few larger clonotypes, possibly CD45RA-re-expressing memory cells. Expression changes during T cell differentiation may affect RNA-based TCR counts.

The chain recombines TRBV5-1 with TRBJ1-1; no clear D gene. The sequenced material came from naive CD4+ T cells from blood. The source is a human donor in good health. The CDR3 here is CASSFQPAGTEAFF. The CDR3, as DNA: TGCGCCAGCAGCTTTCAGCCGGCGGGGACTGAAGCTTTCTTT.